Given below is one T cell receptor (beta chain) in context. What it binds is not known. This sample is drawn from a study of T cell responses to AZD1222 COVID-19 vaccine. The study, taken as a whole, reports: White British ancestry dominated among donors, who included more females, and clonal diversity was possibly underestimated. Repertoire sampling was restricted to post-peak T cell response timepoints.

Germline V gives CDR1 SGHRS, CDR2 YFSETQ. With 4 bases clipped from V and 5 bases from J, the junction kept 9 bases outside the gene matches. The CDR3 runs 15 residues. TCRdb keeps only in-frame clones here, not all; method: immunoSEQ multiplex PCR. The sample yields 120,000 to 150,000 clones, roughly 89% seen once. The sample in question was peripheral blood, obtained on day 0 of AZD1222 vaccination. This sequence originates from an adult in good health. The V call is TRBV5-1, the J call TRBJ2-5; 9 bases align to TRBD1. This CDR3 reads CASSHGQGLGETQYF. The CDR3 DNA reads TGCGCCAGCAGCCACGGACAGGGGCTAGGGGAGACCCAGTACTTC.